This T cell receptor beta chain stems from a study of shared clonotypes between healthy human individuals. Study in general: CD4 naive and memory got three plates each, CD8 naive two, CD8 memory one.

CD8 cells regarded as naive lacked CD45RO, were positively chosen for CCR7, and omitted terminally differentiated effector memory CD45RA+ cells. The V end lost 4 bases, the J end lost 4 bases, and 17 bases lay between the germline ends. Germline CDR1 ENHRY, CDR2 SYGVKD. The CDR3 runs 16 residues. About 200 ng DNA, about 30,000 T cell genomes, went into each sorted-subset replicate PCR. Sequencing used immunoSEQ multiplex PCR; TCRdb keeps in-frame clones, though not all of them. The profile shows around 1,900,000 clones, around 95% of them singletons. Whole-study findings and limits: Clonotype sharing among donors, it was expected, would be affected by sequencing depth.

To note about this clone: Its antigen is as yet unknown.

Source material: naive CD8+ T cells from PBMCs. The sequence was obtained from a man younger than 30 in good health. Some clones in this sample may be carry-over from other donors' samples. The V call is TRBV10-3, the J call TRBJ1-3, with TRBD1 as a possible D gene (5 bases). The CDR3 nucleotides read TGTGCCATCAGTGCGCAGGGAGATAGTAGGGGAAACACCATATATTTT. As protein: CAISAQGDSRGNTIYF.